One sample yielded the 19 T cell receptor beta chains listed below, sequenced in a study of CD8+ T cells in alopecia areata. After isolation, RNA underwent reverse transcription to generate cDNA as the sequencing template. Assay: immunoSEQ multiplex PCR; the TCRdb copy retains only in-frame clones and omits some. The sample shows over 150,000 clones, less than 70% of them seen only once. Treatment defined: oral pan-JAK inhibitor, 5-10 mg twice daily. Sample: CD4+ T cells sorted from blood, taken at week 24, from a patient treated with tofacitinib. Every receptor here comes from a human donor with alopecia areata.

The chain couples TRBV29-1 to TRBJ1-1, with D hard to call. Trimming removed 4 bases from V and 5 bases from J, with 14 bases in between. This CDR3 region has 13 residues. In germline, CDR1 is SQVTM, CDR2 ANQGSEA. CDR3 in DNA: TGCAGCGTTGTGCGGTCATTTAGAACTGAAGCTTTCTTT. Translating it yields CSVVRSFRTEAFF.

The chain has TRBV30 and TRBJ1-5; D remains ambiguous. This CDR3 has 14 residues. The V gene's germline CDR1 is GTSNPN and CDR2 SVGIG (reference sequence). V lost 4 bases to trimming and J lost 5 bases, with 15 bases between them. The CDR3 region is CAWTQEGFDQPQHF. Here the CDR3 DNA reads TGTGCCTGGACGCAGGAAGGATTTGATCAGCCCCAGCATTTT.

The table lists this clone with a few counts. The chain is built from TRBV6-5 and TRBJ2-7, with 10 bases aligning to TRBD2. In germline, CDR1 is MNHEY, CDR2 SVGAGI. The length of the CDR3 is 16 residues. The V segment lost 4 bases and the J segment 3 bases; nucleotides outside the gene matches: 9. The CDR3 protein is CASSFPSSGGFYEQYF. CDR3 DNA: TGTGCCAGCAGTTTTCCATCTAGCGGGGGTTTCTACGAGCAGTACTTC.

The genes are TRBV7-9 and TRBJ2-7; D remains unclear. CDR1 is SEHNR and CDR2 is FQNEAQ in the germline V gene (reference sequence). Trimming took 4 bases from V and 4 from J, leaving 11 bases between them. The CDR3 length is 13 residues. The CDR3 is CASSSTSLYEQYF. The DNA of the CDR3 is TGTGCCAGCAGCTCCACATCCCTTTACGAGCAGTACTTC. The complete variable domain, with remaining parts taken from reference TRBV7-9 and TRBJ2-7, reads DTGVSQNPRHKITKRGQNVTFRCDPISEHNRLYWYRQTLGQGPEFLTYFQNEAQLEKSRLLSDRFSAERPKGSFSTLEIQRTEQGDSAMYLCASSSTSLYEQYFGPGTRLTVT.

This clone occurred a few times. The CDR3 protein is CSVESQGTDTQYF. CDR3 nucleotide sequence: TGCAGCGTTGAGTCCCAGGGCACAGATACGCAGTATTTT. The rearrangement links TRBV29-1 to TRBJ2-3; D unclear. The germline V gene encodes CDR1 SQVTM and CDR2 ANQGSEA. V gave up 3 bases and J gave up 1 base, with 8 bases separating them. The CDR3 extends over 13 amino acids.

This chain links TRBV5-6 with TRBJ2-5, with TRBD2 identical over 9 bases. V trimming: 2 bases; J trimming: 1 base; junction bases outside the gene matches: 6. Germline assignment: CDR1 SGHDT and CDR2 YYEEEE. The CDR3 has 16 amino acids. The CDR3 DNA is TGTGCCAGCAGCTTACGGCGGGGGGGATCCCAAGAGACCCAGTACTTC. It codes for CASSLRRGGSQETQYF.

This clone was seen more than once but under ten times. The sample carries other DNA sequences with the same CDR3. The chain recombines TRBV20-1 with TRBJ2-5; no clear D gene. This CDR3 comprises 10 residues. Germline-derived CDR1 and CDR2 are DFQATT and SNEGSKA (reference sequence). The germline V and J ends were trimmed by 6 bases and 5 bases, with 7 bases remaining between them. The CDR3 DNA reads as TGCAGTGCGAACGGGGAGACCCAGTACTTC. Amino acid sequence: CSANGETQYF.

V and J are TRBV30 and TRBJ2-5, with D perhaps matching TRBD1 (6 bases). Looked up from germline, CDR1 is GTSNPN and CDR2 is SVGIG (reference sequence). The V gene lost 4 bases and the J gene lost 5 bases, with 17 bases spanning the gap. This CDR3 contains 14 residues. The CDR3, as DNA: TGTGCCTGGAATCCCAACAGGGTAGGGGAGACCCAGTACTTC. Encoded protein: CAWNPNRVGETQYF. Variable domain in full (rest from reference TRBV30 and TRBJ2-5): SQTIHQWPATLVQPVGSPLSLECTVEGTSNPNLYWYRQAAGRGLQLLFYSVGIGQISSEVPQNLSASRPQDRQFILSSKKLLLSDSGFYLCAWNPNRVGETQYFGPGTRLLVL.

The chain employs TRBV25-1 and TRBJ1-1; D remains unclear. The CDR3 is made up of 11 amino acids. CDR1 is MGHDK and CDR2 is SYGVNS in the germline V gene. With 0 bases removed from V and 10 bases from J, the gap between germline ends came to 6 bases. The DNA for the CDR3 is TGTGCCAGCAGTGAATATCGCAGAGCTTTCTTT. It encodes CASSEYRRAFF.

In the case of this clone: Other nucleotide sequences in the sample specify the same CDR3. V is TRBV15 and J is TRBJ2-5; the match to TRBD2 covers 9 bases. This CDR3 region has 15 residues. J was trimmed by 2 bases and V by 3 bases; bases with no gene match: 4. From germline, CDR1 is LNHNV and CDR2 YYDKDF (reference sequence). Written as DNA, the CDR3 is TGTGCCACCAGCAGGGCCGCGGGAGGGCAAGAGACCCAGTACTTC. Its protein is CATSRAAGGQETQYF.

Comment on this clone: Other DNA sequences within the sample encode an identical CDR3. CDR3 loop: CASSLASYGYTF. The DNA of the CDR3 is TGTGCCAGCAGCTTAGCCTCCTATGGCTACACCTTC. V usage is TRBV7-9 and J usage is TRBJ1-2; D remains unclear. CDR1 and CDR2 (germline): SEHNR, FQNEAQ (reference sequence). The V and J ends lost 0 bases and 4 bases respectively, with 3 bases between them. The CDR3 length is 12 residues.

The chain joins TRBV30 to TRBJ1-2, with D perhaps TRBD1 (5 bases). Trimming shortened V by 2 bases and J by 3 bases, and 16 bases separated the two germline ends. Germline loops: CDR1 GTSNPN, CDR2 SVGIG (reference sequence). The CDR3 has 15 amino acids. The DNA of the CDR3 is TGTGCCTGGAGTCTAGTCTGGGGGAGCTACTATGGCTACACCTTC. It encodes CAWSLVWGSYYGYTF.

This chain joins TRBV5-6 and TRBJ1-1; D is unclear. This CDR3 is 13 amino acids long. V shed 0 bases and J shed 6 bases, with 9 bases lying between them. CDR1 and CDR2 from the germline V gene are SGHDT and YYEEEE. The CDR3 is CASSLVGSAEAFF. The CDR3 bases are TGTGCCAGCAGCTTGGTTGGTTCCGCTGAAGCTTTCTTT.

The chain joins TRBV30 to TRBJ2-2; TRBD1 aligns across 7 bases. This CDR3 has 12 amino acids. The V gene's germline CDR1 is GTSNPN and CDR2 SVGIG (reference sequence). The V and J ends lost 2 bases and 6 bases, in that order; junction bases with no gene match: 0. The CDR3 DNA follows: TGTGCCTGGAGTAGGGGGCCCGGGGAGCTGTTTTTT. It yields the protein CAWSRGPGELFF.

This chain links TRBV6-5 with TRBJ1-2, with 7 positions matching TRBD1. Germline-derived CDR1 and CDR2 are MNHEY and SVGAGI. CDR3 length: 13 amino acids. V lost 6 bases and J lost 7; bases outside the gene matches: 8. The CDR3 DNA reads TGTGCCAGCAGCTTACAGGGGCAAGGTGGCTACACCTTC. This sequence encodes CASSLQGQGGYTF.

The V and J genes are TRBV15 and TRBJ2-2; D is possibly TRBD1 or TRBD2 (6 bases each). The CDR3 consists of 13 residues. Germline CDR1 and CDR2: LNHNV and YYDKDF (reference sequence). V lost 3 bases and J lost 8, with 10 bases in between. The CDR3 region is CATSSRGPGELFF. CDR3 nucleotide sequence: TGTGCCACCAGCAGCCGGGGGCCAGGGGAGCTGTTTTTT. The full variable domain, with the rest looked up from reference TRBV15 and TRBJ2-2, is DAMVIQNPRYQVTQFGKPVTLSCSQTLNHNVMYWYQQKSSQAPKLLFHYYDKDFNNEADTPDNFQSRRPNTSFCFLDIRSPGLGDTAMYLCATSSRGPGELFFGEGSRLTVL.

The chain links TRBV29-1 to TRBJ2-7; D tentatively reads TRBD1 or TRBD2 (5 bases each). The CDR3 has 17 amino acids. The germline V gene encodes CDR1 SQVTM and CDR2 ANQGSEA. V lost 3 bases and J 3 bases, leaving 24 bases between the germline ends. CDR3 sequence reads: CSVESWSRDRIGYEQYF. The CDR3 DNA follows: TGCAGCGTTGAGAGTTGGTCCCGGGACCGCATCGGCTACGAGCAGTACTTC.

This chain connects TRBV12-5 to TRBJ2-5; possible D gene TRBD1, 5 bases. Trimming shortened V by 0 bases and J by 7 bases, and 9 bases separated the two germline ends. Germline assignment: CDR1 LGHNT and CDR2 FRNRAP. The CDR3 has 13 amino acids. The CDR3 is CASGLVQEGTQYF. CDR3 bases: TGTGCTAGTGGTTTGGTACAGGAAGGGACCCAGTACTTC.

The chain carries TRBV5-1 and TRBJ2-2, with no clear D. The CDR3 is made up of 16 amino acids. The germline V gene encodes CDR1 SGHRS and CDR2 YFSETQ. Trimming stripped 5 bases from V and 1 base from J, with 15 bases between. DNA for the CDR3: TGCGCCAGCAGACTAAATGTAATGGGGAACACCGGGGAGCTGTTTTTT. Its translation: CASRLNVMGNTGELFF.